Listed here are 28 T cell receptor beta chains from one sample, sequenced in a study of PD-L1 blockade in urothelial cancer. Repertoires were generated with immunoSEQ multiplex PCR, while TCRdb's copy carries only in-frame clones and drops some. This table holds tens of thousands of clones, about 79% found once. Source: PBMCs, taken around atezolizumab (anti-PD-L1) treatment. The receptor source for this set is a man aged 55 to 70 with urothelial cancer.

CDR3 in DNA: TGTGCCAGTAGTATAGATCGACCGACAGGGGGAAGTGAAGCTTTCTTT. It encodes CASSIDRPTGGSEAFF. This chain connects TRBV19 to TRBJ1-1; 9 positions agree with TRBD1. The CDR3 loop spans 16 amino acids. The trim removed 0 bases at V and 7 bases at J, leaving 9 bases unmatched. Germline V lookup: CDR1 LNHDA, CDR2 SQIVND (reference sequence).

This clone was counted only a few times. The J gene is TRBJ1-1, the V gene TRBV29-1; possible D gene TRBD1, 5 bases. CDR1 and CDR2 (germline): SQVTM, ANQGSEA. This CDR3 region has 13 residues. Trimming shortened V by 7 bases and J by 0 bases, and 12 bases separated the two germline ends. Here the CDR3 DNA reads TGCAGCGGAACCACAGGAGTGAACACTGAAGCTTTCTTT. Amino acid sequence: CSGTTGVNTEAFF.

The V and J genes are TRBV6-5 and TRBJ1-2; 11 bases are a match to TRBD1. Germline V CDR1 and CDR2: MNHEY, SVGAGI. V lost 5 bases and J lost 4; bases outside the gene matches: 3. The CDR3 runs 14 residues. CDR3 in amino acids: CASSRGQGVYGYTF. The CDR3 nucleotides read TGTGCCAGCAGTCGGGGACAGGGGGTCTATGGCTACACCTTC.

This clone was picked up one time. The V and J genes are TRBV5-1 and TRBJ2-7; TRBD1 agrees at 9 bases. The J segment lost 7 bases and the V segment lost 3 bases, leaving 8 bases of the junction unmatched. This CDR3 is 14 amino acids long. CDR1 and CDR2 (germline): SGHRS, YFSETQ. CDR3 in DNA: TGCGCCAGCAGCTCGACAGGGGGACCCTCGGAGCAGTACTTC. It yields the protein CASSSTGGPSEQYF.

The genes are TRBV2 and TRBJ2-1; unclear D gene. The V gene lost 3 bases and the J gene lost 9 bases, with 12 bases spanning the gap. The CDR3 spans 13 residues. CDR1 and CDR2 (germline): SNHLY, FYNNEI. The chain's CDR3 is CASSESKAAEQFF. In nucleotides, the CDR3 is TGTGCCAGCAGTGAGAGTAAGGCGGCTGAGCAGTTCTTC.

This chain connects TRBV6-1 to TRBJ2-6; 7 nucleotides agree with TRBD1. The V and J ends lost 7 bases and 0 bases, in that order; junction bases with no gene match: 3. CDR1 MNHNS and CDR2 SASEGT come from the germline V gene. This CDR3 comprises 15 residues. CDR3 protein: CASKDRISGANVLTF. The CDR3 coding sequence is TGTGCCAGCAAGGACAGGATCTCTGGGGCCAACGTCCTGACTTTC.

The CDR3 loop is CSAGQGARKNTGELFF. The CDR3 DNA follows: TGCAGCGCGGGGCAGGGGGCGAGAAAGAACACCGGGGAGCTGTTTTTT. This chain uses TRBV29-1 with TRBJ2-2, with 8 nucleotides matching TRBD1. Germline values: CDR1 SQVTM, CDR2 ANQGSEA. This CDR3 is 16 amino acids long. The trim removed 7 bases at V and 1 base at J, leaving 11 bases unmatched.

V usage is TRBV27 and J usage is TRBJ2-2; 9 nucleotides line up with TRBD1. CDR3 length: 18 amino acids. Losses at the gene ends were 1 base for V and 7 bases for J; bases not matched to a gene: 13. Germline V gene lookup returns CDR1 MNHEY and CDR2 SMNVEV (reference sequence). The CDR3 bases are TGTGCCAGCAGTTTATTAGTACAACAGGGGGCGGTGATCGGGGAGCTGTTTTTT. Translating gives CASSLLVQQGAVIGELFF.

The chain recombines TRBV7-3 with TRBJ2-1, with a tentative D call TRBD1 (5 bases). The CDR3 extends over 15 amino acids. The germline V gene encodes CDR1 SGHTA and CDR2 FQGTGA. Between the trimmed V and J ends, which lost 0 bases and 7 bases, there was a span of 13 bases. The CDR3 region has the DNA TGTGCCAGCAGCTTAACGCCTGGACACTTTAATGAGCAGTTCTTC. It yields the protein CASSLTPGHFNEQFF. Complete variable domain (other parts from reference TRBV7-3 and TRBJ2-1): GAGVSQTPSNKVTEKGKYVELRCDPISGHTALYWYRQSLGQGPEFLIYFQGTGAADDSGLPNDRFFAVRPEGSVSTLKIQRTERGDSAVYLCASSLTPGHFNEQFFGPGTRLTVL.

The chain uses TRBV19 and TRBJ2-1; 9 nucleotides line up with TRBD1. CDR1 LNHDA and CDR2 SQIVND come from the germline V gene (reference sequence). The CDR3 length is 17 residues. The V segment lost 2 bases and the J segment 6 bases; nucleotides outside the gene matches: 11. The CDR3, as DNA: TGTGCCAGTAGTATAATGAGACAGGGGGTTATTGGCAATGAGCAGTTCTTC. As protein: CASSIMRQGVIGNEQFF.

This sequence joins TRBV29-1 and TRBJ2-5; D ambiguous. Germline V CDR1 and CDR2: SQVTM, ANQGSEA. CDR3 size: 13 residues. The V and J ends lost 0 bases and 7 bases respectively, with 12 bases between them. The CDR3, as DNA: TGCAGCGTTGAAGATCTTTTGAGTGGGACCCAGTACTTC. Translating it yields CSVEDLLSGTQYF.

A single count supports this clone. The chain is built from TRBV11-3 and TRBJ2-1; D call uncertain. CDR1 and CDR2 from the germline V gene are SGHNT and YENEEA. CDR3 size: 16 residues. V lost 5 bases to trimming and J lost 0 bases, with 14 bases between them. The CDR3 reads CASSRSQSSSYNEQFF. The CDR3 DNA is TGTGCCAGCAGCCGGTCACAGTCCAGCTCCTACAATGAGCAGTTCTTC.

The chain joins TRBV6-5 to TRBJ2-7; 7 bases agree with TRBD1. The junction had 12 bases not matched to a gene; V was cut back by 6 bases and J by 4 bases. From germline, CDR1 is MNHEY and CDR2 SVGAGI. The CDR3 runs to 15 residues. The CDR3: CASRKARDSGYEQYF. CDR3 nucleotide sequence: TGTGCCAGCAGAAAAGCTCGGGACAGTGGATACGAGCAGTACTTC.

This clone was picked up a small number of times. The CDR3 is CASISWTQGLETQYF. The CDR3 DNA reads as TGTGCCAGCATATCTTGGACCCAGGGTTTGGAGACCCAGTACTTC. The chain employs TRBV28 and TRBJ2-5; D is perhaps TRBD1 (5 bases). With 7 bases removed from V and 5 bases from J, the gap between germline ends came to 20 bases. Germline CDR1 and CDR2: MDHEN and SYDVKM. The CDR3 contains 15 residues.

The CDR3 coding sequence is TGTGCCATCAGTGATCAGGGACTAGCGGAAGATACGCAGTATTTT. Translated, it gives CAISDQGLAEDTQYF. The chain combines TRBV10-3 with TRBJ2-3; 11 bases are a match to TRBD2. The CDR3 sequence is 15 residues long. Germline V gene sequence: CDR1 ENHRY, CDR2 SYGVKD. Losses at the gene ends were 3 bases for V and 5 bases for J; bases not matched to a gene: 4.

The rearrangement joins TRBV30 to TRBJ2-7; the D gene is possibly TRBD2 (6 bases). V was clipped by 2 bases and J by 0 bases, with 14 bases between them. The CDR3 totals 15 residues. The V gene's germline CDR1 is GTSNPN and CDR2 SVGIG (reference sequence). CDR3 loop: CAWSYLGLSSYEQYF. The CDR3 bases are TGTGCCTGGAGTTACCTTGGACTAAGCTCCTACGAGCAGTACTTC.

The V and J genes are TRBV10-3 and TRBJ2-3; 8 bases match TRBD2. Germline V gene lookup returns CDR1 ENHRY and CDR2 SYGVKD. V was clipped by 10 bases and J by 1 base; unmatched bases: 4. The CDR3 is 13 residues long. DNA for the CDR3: TGTGCCACCGCGGGACTAGGCACAGATACGCAGTATTTT. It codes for CATAGLGTDTQYF.

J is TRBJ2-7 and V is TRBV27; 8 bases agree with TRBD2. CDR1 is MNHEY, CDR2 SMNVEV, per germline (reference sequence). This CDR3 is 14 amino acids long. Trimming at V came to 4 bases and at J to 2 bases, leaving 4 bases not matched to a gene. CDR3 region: CASSSRGGPYEQYF. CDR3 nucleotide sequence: TGTGCCAGCAGTTCTCGGGGGGGGCCCTACGAGCAGTACTTC.

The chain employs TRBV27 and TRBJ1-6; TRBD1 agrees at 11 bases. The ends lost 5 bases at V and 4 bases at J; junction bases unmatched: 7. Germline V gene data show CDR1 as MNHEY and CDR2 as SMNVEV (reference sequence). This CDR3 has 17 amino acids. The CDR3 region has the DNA TGTGCCAGCAGTGCTGGCCGGGACAGGGGGTATAATTCACCCCTCCACTTT. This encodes CASSAGRDRGYNSPLHF.

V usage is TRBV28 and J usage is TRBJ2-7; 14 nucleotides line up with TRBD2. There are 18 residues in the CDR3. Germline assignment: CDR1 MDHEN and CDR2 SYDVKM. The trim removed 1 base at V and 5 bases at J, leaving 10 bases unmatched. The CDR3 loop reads CASSLSTGTSGRNDEQYF. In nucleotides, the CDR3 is TGTGCCAGCAGTTTATCCACCGGGACTAGCGGGAGAAACGACGAGCAGTACTTC. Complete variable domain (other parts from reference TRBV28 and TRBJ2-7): DVKVTQSSRYLVKRTGEKVFLECVQDMDHENMFWYRQDPGLGLRLIYFSYDVKMKEKGDIPEGYSVSREKKERFSLILESASTNQTSMYLCASSLSTGTSGRNDEQYFGPGTRLTVT.

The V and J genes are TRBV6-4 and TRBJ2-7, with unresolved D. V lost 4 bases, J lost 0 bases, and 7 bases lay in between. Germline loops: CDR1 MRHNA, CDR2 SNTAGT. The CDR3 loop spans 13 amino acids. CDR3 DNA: TGTGCCAGCAGTGTACAAAGCTCCTACGAGCAGTACTTC. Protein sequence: CASSVQSSYEQYF.

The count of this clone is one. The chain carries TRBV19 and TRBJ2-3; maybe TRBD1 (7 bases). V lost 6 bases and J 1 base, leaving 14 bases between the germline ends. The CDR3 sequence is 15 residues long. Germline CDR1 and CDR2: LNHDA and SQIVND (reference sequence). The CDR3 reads CASRGQRLGTDTQYF. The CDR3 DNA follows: TGTGCCAGTAGGGGACAGCGACTAGGCACAGATACGCAGTATTTT.

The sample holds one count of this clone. The CDR3 loop reads CASSQATAGGPSGWTGELFF. The CDR3 coding sequence is TGTGCCAGCAGCCAAGCAACGGCGGGGGGGCCGTCGGGTTGGACCGGGGAGCTGTTTTTT. The chain recombines TRBV9 with TRBJ2-2, with TRBD2 matching 9 bases. The CDR3 sequence is 20 residues long. The junction had 21 bases not matched to a gene; V was cut back by 4 bases and J by 5 bases. CDR1 is SGDLS, CDR2 YYNGEE, per germline.

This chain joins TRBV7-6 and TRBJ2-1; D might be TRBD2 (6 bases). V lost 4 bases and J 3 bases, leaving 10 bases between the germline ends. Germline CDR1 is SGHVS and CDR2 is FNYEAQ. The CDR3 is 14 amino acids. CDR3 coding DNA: TGTGCCAGCAGCTCCATCGGGGGCTACAATGAGCAGTTCTTC. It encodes CASSSIGGYNEQFF.

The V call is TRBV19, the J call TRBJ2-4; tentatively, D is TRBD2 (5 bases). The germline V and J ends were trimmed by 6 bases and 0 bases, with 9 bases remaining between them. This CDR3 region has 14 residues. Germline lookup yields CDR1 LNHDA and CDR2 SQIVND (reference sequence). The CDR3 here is CASREVLAKNIQYF. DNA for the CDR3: TGTGCCAGTAGGGAGGTACTAGCCAAAAACATTCAGTACTTC.

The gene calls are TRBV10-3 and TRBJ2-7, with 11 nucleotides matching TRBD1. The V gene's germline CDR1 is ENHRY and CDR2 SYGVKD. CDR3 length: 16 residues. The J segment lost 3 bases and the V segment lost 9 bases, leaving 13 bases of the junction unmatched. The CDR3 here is CAISGRGQGGVYEQYF. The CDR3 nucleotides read TGTGCCATTTCCGGGCGGGGACAGGGGGGGGTCTACGAGCAGTACTTC.

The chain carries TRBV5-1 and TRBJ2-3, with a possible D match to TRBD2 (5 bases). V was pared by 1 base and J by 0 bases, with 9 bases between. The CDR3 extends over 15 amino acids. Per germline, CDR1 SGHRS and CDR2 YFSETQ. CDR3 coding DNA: TGCGCCAGCAGCTTGATCCCGGGGAGCACAGATACGCAGTATTTT. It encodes CASSLIPGSTDTQYF.

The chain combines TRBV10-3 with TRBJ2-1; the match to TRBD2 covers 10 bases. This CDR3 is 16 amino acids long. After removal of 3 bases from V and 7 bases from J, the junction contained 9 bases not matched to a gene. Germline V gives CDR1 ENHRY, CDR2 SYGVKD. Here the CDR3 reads CAISERSSGGGNEQFF. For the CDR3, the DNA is TGTGCCATCAGTGAACGGTCTAGCGGGGGAGGTAATGAGCAGTTCTTC.